What follows is one TCR beta chain and its context. Its antigen is as yet unknown. TCRdb independently ran MiXCR on the 5' RACE reads; one entry per CDR3 protein. The repertoire holds more than 250,000 distinct CDR3 sequences, with 16% as singletons. The CDR3 loop spans 13 amino acids. V lost 0 bases to trimming and J lost 11 bases; unmatched junction nucleotides: 4. The germline V gene has CDR1 SGHRS and CDR2 YFSETQ. The sample originates from a study of T-cell memory formation after mild COVID-19. Whole-study results and caveats: Cross-reactive memory seemingly joined, as some responding clones were found in pre-infection memory.

The sample was PBMCs or a T cell subset sorted from them (not recorded which). This receptor was obtained from a man younger than 35 who had mild COVID-19 (a few samples of this study predate the infection). Cell type and time point are not known. The chain joins TRBV5-1 to TRBJ1-5; 8 positions agree with TRBD1. CDR3 in amino acids: CASSLGGQGTQHF. CDR3 nucleotides: TGCGCCAGCAGCTTGGGAGGACAGGGAACCCAGCATTTT.